This T cell receptor beta chain was sequenced during a study of T cell responses to AZD1222 COVID-19 vaccine. Study-level results: Just a handful of people given AZD1222 tested seropositive at baseline. Close to half of all spike-specific TCRs reportedly target regions of the variants that are unmutated.

Sequenced by immunoSEQ multiplex PCR; TCRdb stores in-frame clones only, minus some. The table shows 130,000 to 150,000 clones, with approximately 90% occurring only once. About this clone: What it binds is not known.

Trimming left V 3 bases short and J 10 bases short, with 10 bases between. Germline V lookup: CDR1 DFQATT, CDR2 SNEGSKA (reference sequence). The CDR3 runs to 11 residues. Sequencing was performed on peripheral blood, taken 28 days after the second AZD1222 dose. This clonotype originated in an adult who received the AZD1222 COVID-19 vaccine. The rearrangement uses TRBV20-1 and TRBJ2-1; no definite D call. The CDR3 sequence: CSASSATEQFF. For the CDR3, the DNA is TGCAGTGCTAGTTCTGCGACAGAGCAGTTCTTC.